This TCR beta chain was identified in a study of shared clonotypes between healthy human individuals. CDR1 is SGHNT, CDR2 YYREEE, per germline (reference sequence). This CDR3 has 13 residues. V dropped 10 bases and J dropped 3 bases, with 16 bases sitting between them. The table came from immunoSEQ multiplex PCR; TCRdb's copy has only in-frame clones and leaves some out. Of about 980,000 clones listed, over 75% are singletons. The source is a man aged 18 to 35 in good health. Sequencing was done on a sample of memory CD4+ T cells sorted from blood. The subset here: CD45RA-negative fraction. The V call is TRBV5-4, the J call TRBJ1-1, with D possibly TRBD1 on 5 matching bases. This chain's CDR3 is CAYHRGQDTEAFF. The CDR3 DNA sequence: TGTGCCTACCACCGGGGCCAGGACACTGAAGCTTTCTTT. Complete variable domain (other parts from reference TRBV5-4 and TRBJ1-1): ETGVTQSPTHLIKTRGQQVTLRCSSQSGHNTVSWYQQALGQGPQFIFQYYREEENGRGNFPPRFSGLQFPNYSSELNVNALELDDSALYLCAYHRGQDTEAFFGQGTRLTVV.